Given below is one TCR beta chain in context. This record comes from a study of CD8 T cells in Susac syndrome. Study at large: Patients with Susac syndrome were, at the time of blood collection, therapy-naive, maintained on corticosteroids, or maintained on intravenous immunoglobulin alone.

Patients with Susac syndrome fulfilled recently defined diagnostic criteria for definite or probable disease. Negative isolation was used for CD8+ and CD4+ T cells and FACS enrichment for TEMRA cells. cDNA came from around 0.5 to 1 ug RNA primed by random hexamers. Amplification of TCR beta CDR3 was carried out by immunoSEQ multiplex PCR, which covered 54 Vbeta and 13 Jbeta segments. TCRdb re-derived calls from the immunoSEQ multiplex PCR reads in MiXCR, one entry per CDR3 protein. The sample contains 95,000 to 150,000 distinct CDR3 sequences, about 93% of which appear only once. The CDR3 has 13 residues. Germline loops: CDR1 SQVTM, CDR2 ANQGSEA. The germline V and J ends were trimmed by 6 bases and 1 base, with 9 bases remaining between them.

Source material: CD8+ T cells from PBMCs. This TCR was recovered from a human donor with Susac syndrome. This sequence joins TRBV29-1 and TRBJ2-2; possibly TRBD2 for D (5 bases). CDR3 protein: CSVVGENTGELFF. The CDR3 DNA reads as TGCAGCGTGGTCGGGGAGAACACCGGGGAGCTGTTTTTT.